A selection of T cell receptor beta chains follows, all from one sample in a study of OX40 agonist ivuxolimab in advanced cancers. Assay: immunoSEQ multiplex PCR; the TCRdb copy retains only in-frame clones and omits some. The sample has 43,000 or so clones, around nine tenths seen once; the top ten hold about 11%. This specimen was CD4+ or CD8+ T cells sorted from blood, taken in a trial of the OX40 agonist ivuxolimab. The source of these receptors is an adult with an advanced solid tumor such as melanoma, head and neck, liver or kidney cancer. Both conserved end residues are part of each CDR3.

cdr3_length: 13; v_call: TRBV2; cdr3_aa: CASSEARVRTQYF
cdr3_length: 14; v_call: TRBV5-5; cdr3_aa: CASSGTSGHYEQYF
cdr3_length: 16; v_call: TRBV5-4; cdr3_aa: CASSLARLAGLNEQFF
cdr3_length: 12; v_call: TRBV9; cdr3_aa: CASSVADGELFF
cdr3_length: 12; v_call: TRBV29-1; cdr3_aa: CSVDHSYYGYTF
cdr3_length: 18; v_call: TRBV5-6; cdr3_aa: CASSPSPGQGYPPYEQYF
cdr3_length: 15; v_call: TRBV27; cdr3_aa: CASSPSGTYNSPLHF
cdr3_length: 17; v_call: TRBV7-6; cdr3_aa: CASSLGGAGVSNQPQHF
cdr3_length: 14; v_call: TRBV27; cdr3_aa: CASSPPGRSYEQYF
cdr3_length: 15; v_call: TRBV6-5; cdr3_aa: CASSYGRRAEYGYTF
cdr3_length: 13; v_call: TRBV25-1; cdr3_aa: CASSDSGNTEAFF
cdr3_length: 16; v_call: TRBV10-3; cdr3_aa: CAISDSIGTLINEQFF
cdr3_length: 14; v_call: TRBV5-4; cdr3_aa: CASSLSSVNYGYTF
cdr3_length: 14; v_call: TRBV10-2; cdr3_aa: CASSEYFRDAEAFF
cdr3_length: 10; v_call: TRBV2; cdr3_aa: CASFWREAFF
cdr3_length: 14; v_call: TRBV10-3; cdr3_aa: CAIRAGTTGYEQYF
cdr3_length: 15; v_call: TRBV7-2; cdr3_aa: CASSSSGGAKDTQYF
cdr3_length: 15; v_call: TRBV9; cdr3_aa: CASSREAGGTDTQYF
cdr3_length: 16; v_call: TRBV5-1; cdr3_aa: CASSSRQGRGTDTQYF
cdr3_length: 14; v_call: TRBV7-8; cdr3_aa: CASTGKGGAHEQYF
cdr3_length: 14; v_call: TRBV6-5; cdr3_aa: CASSYSRGHTEAFF
cdr3_length: 16; v_call: TRBV2; cdr3_aa: CASSDEDQGDSYEQYF
cdr3_length: 16; v_call: TRBV21-1; cdr3_aa: CASSNRGKGARETQYF
cdr3_length: 15; v_call: TRBV10-2; cdr3_aa: CASSETSGGVNTQYF
cdr3_length: 15; v_call: TRBV7-9; cdr3_aa: CASSPPMREKETQYF
cdr3_length: 15; v_call: TRBV7-9; cdr3_aa: CASSLIAGAVDTQYF
cdr3_length: 14; v_call: TRBV28; cdr3_aa: CASRTTADRAEAFF
cdr3_length: 13; v_call: TRBV10-3; cdr3_aa: CAIRTALGDGYTF